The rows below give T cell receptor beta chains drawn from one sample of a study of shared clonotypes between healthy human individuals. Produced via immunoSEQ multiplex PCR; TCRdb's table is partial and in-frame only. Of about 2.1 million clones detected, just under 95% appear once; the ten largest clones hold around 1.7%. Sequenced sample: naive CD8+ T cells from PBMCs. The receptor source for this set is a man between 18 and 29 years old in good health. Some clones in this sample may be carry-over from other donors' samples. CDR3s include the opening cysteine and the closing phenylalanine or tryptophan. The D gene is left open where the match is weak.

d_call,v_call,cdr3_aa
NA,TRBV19,CASSTRTDSYEQYF
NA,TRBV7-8,CASSLGWATNEKLFF
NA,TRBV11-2,CASSYGVTDTQYF
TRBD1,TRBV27,CASSFQLTGEDNEQFF
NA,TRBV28,CASSSPDRSYGYTF
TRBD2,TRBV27,CASSKRTSGNPYNEQFF
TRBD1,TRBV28,CASRMTGGGYEQYF
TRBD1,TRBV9,CASSVYNRGRNEQFF
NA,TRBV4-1,CASSQSREETQYF
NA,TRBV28,CASSLGDGGLTEAFF
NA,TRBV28,CASSPRGGLNTEAFF
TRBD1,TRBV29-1,CSVGDRDRGLEAFF
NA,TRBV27,CASSSIPAIYNEQFF
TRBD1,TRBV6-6,CASRGTGTDTQYF
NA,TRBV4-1,CASSQDTGKGTDTQYF
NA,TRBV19,CVSAKGGQNTEAFF
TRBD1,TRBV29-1,CSVAGTGSSYNEQFF
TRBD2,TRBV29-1,CSVSLAGGYNEQFF
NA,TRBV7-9,CASSHPGGGSRYNEQFF
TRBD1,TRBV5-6,CASSLGQGARSGANVLTF
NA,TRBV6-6,CASSYPEGLHEQYF
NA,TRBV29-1,CSAQATYEQYF
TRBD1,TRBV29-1,CSAGTGGTGELFF
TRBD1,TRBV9,CASSVTGGEQYF
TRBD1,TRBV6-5,CASNVRQGPAFF
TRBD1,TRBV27,CASSPRTGDYGYTF
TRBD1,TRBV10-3,CAISDPLTGVLDTGELFF
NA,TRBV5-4,CASSPFPAGSNNEQFF
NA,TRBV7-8,CASSLAWGKGNSPLHF
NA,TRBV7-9,CASSLGSKIYGYTF
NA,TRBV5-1,CASSLKGGTYEQYF
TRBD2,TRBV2,CASSEARLAGDEQFF
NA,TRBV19,CASIGVEAFF
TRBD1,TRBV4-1,CASSPRQGDPYEQYF
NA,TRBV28,CASSSRYGYTF
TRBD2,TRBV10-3,CASRLADTSTDTQYF
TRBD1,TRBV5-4,CASSLDRGLGNTIYF
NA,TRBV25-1,CASEDSSSYNEQFF
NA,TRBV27,CASRRGATEAFF
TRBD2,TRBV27,CASTQIAGVSETQYF
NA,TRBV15,CATSPIIGTGTGGNNEQFF
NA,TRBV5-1,CASSFFGNEQFF
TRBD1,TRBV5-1,CASTGGTATNEKLFF
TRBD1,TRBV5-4,CASSLGDSEQFF
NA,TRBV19,CASSISDGSPAEQYF
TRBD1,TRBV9,CASSPRQGSGNTIYF
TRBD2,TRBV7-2,CASSLPMLVAGGDPYEQYF
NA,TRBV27,CASSPVGLPTGNQPQHF
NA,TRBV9,CASSYDTGELFF
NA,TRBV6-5,CASTSTSAEELFF
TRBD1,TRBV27,CASSLLDRGGGTDTQYF
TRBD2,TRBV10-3,CAISEGGAGPYEQYF
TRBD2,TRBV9,CASSVVPRVSGSTDTQYF
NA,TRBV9,CASSPTGGIGTEAFF
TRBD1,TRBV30,CAWSEDRGSAEAFF
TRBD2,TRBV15,CATSTWLAGRELFF
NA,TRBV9,CASSAGKNYGYTF
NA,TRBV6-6,CASSYMGGEGTDTQYF
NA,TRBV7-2,CASSFRHLNNEQFF
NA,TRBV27,CASSPSEGESSYEQYF